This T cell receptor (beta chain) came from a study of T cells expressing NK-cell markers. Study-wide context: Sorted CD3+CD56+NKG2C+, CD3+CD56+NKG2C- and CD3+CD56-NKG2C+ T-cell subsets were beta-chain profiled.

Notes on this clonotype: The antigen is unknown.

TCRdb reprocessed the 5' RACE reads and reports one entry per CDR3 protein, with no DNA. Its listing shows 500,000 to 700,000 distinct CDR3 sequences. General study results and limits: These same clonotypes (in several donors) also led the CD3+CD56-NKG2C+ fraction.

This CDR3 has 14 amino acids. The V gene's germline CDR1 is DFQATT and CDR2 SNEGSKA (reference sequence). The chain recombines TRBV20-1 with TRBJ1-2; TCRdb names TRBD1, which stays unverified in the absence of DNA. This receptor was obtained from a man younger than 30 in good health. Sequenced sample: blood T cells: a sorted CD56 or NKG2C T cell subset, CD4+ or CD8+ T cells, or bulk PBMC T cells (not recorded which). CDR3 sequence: CSARSRQGDYGYTF.